The 8 T cell receptor beta chains listed next were all sequenced from one sample in a study of circulating and synovial CD4+ cells in juvenile arthritis. The method was immunoSEQ multiplex PCR; TCRdb's version includes in-frame clones alone and lacks a portion of them. Of about 32,000 clones listed, just over 90% were seen once; the top ten hold 2.5% to 3%. The sequencing input was CD4+ T cells from blood. The origin of the receptors is a human donor with juvenile idiopathic arthritis.

The gene calls are TRBV6-6 and TRBJ1-5; no firm D call. V was cut by 2 bases and J by 3 bases, with 11 bases left in between. CDR3 length: 15 amino acids. From germline, CDR1 is MNHNY and CDR2 SVGAGI (reference sequence). The CDR3: CASSYNPQPNQPQHF. The CDR3 DNA follows: TGTGCCAGCAGTTACAACCCACAACCCAATCAGCCCCAGCATTTT.

This sequence joins TRBV7-9 and TRBJ2-2; 10 positions agree with TRBD2. From germline, CDR1 is SEHNR and CDR2 FQNEAQ (reference sequence). CDR3 length equals 16 residues. V shed 5 bases, J shed 4 bases, and the junction held 7 bases outside the gene matches. The CDR3 loop is CASSRSGRERTGELFF. The DNA of the CDR3 is TGTGCCAGCAGCCGGAGCGGGAGGGAACGCACCGGGGAGCTGTTTTTT.

CDR3 sequence: CASSRDSLYEQYF. The CDR3 nucleotides are TGTGCCAGCAGTCGGGACAGCCTCTACGAGCAGTACTTC. The chain carries TRBV2 and TRBJ2-7; 7 bases line up with TRBD1. V lost 5 bases, J lost 3 bases, and 4 bases stayed unmatched. The V gene's germline CDR1 is SNHLY and CDR2 FYNNEI. The CDR3 extends over 13 amino acids.

The chain combines TRBV5-1 with TRBJ1-1, with D uncertain. The V end lost 0 bases, the J end lost 2 bases, and 8 bases lay between the germline ends. This CDR3 region has 14 residues. CDR1 and CDR2 from the germline V gene are SGHRS and YFSETQ. CDR3 sequence reads: CASSLGAGNTEAFF. Here the CDR3 DNA reads TGCGCCAGCAGCTTGGGGGCAGGCAACACTGAAGCTTTCTTT.

V is TRBV30 and J is TRBJ1-5; the match to TRBD1 covers 7 bases. CDR3 size: 14 residues. The V gene's germline CDR1 is GTSNPN and CDR2 SVGIG (reference sequence). With V trimmed by 3 bases and J by 4 bases, 6 bases remained unmatched. The CDR3 spells CAWRQTGSNQPQHF. CDR3 nucleotide sequence: TGTGCCTGGAGGCAGACAGGGTCAAATCAGCCCCAGCATTTT.

V gene TRBV6-1 combines with J gene TRBJ1-2; D is ambiguous. Trimming cost V 3 bases and J 0 bases, with 5 bases left between them. The CDR3 runs 13 residues. The germline V gene encodes CDR1 MNHNS and CDR2 SASEGT. CDR3 DNA sequence: TGTGCCAGCAGTGACAGATCTAACTATGGCTACACCTTC. This gives the protein CASSDRSNYGYTF.

The chain has TRBV9 and TRBJ2-7; TRBD2 matches 7 bases. Trimming took 4 bases from V and 5 from J; bases not matched to a gene: 12. CDR1 and CDR2 (germline): SGDLS, YYNGEE. The CDR3 extends over 15 amino acids. CDR3 amino acids: CASSLRGGSVNEQYF. Written as DNA, the CDR3 is TGTGCCAGCAGCCTGAGGGGCGGGAGTGTGAACGAGCAGTACTTC.

V gene TRBV28 combines with J gene TRBJ1-2; 7 nucleotides line up with TRBD1. There are 14 residues in the CDR3. Germline CDR1 is MDHEN and CDR2 is SYDVKM. V lost 6 bases and J lost 1; bases outside the gene matches: 5. In DNA form, the CDR3 reads TGTGCCAGCAGGGGACAGATTATTAACTATGGCTACACCTTC. Its translation: CASRGQIINYGYTF.